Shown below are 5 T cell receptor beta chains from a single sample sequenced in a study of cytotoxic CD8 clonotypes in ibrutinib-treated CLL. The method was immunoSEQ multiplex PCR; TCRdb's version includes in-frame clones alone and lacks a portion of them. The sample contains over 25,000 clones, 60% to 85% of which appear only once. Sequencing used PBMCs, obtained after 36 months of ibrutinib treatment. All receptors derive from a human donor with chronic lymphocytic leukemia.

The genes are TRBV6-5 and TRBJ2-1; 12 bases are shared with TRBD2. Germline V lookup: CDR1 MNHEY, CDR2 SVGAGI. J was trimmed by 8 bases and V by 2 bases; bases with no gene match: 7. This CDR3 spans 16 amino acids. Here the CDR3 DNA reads TGTGCCAGCAGTTACCTAGCGGGGGGGCTTATCGATGAGCAGTTCTTC. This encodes CASSYLAGGLIDEQFF.

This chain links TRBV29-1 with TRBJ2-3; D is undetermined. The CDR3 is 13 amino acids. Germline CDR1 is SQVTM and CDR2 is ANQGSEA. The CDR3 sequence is CTADATSTDTQYF. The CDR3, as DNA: TGCACCGCCGACGCTACAAGCACAGATACGCAGTATTTT.

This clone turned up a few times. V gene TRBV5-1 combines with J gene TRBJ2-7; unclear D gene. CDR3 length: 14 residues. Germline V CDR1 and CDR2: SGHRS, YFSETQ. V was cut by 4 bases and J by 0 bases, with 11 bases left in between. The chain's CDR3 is CASSGTVASYEQYF. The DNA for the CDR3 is TGCGCCAGCAGCGGAACAGTTGCCTCCTACGAGCAGTACTTC.

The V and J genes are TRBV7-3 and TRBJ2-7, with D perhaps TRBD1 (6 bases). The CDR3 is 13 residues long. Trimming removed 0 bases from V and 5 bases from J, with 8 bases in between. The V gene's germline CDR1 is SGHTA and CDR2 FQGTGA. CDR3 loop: CASSLTAGDEQYF. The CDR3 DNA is TGTGCCAGCAGCTTAACGGCAGGGGACGAGCAGTACTTC.

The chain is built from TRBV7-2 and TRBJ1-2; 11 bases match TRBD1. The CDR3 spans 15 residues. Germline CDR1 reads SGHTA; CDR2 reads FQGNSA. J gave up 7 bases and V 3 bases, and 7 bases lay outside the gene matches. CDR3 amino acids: CASSFSGTGGSGYTF. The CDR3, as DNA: TGTGCCAGCAGCTTCTCCGGGACAGGGGGTTCTGGCTACACCTTC.